This TCR beta chain comes out of a study of molecular identifiers for immune sequencing clone quantification. V was trimmed by 2 bases and J by 3 bases, leaving 16 bases between them. The CDR3 is 16 amino acids. Germline loops: CDR1 WNHNN, CDR2 SYGVQD (reference sequence). Using its own MiXCR run on the PCR reads, TCRdb lists one record per CDR3 protein. The sample includes about 640,000 distinct CDR3 sequences, 15% to 20% of them seen just once. The chain couples TRBV10-1 to TRBJ2-5; a possible D gene is TRBD1 (6 bases). This receptor was identified in a human donor in good health. Some libraries in this study had Jurkat cell RNA spiked in. The sample taken for sequencing was naive CD8+ T cells from blood, with Jurkat cell RNA spiked in. Subset denoted: FACS-sorted CD8+CD4-CCR7+CD45RA+ naive T cells. CDR3 DNA sequence: TGCGCCAGCAGTGAGCTCAGGCGGGCAGGGGAAGAGACCCAGTACTTC. Encoded protein: CASSELRRAGEETQYF.